This passage covers 21 T cell receptor beta chains from one sample sequenced in a study of blood T cell repertoires in COVID-19. Generated by immunoSEQ multiplex PCR, the TCRdb table keeps only in-frame clones and is missing some. Among a few hundred thousand clones, roughly 88% were seen once, and the ten largest hold roughly 1.2%. Sequenced sample: PBMCs or T cells enriched from blood (not recorded which). Source of these receptors: a woman aged 40 to 55 with acute COVID-19.

The chain combines TRBV12-3 or TRBV12-4 with TRBJ2-5; 7 bases match TRBD1. The CDR3 runs to 13 residues. The V and J ends lost 3 bases and 6 bases, in that order; junction bases with no gene match: 4. The CDR3 here is CASSFEDRQTQYF. DNA for the CDR3: TGTGCCAGCAGTTTCGAGGACAGGCAGACCCAGTACTTC.

The chain recombines TRBV9 with TRBJ1-2; TRBD1 agrees at 9 bases. Trimming cost V 3 bases and J 6 bases; bases outside gene matches: 9. This CDR3 spans 15 amino acids. In germline, CDR1 is SGDLS, CDR2 YYNGEE. CDR3 sequence reads: CASSGGGQGRNGYTF. CDR3 nucleotide sequence: TGTGCCAGCAGCGGAGGAGGACAGGGGAGGAATGGCTACACCTTC.

The genes are TRBV11-3 and TRBJ2-3; 15 nucleotides match TRBD2. This CDR3 comprises 17 residues. The V gene end was trimmed by 3 bases and the J gene end by 2 bases; junction bases not matched to a gene: 3. CDR1 and CDR2 (germline): SGHNT, YENEEA. CDR3 coding DNA: TGTGCCAGCAGCTTGGGACTAGCGGGAGGAAACACAGATACGCAGTATTTT. The encoded protein is CASSLGLAGGNTDTQYF. Complete variable domain (other parts from reference TRBV11-3 and TRBJ2-3): EAGVVQSPRYKIIEKKQPVAFWCNPISGHNTLYWYLQNLGQGPELLIRYENEEAVDDSQLPKDRFSAERLKGVDSTLKIQPAELGDSAVYLCASSLGLAGGNTDTQYFGPGTRLTVL.

The CDR3 here is CASSFSGRDTDTQYF. CDR3 sequence (DNA): TGTGCCAGTAGTTTTAGCGGGAGGGACACAGATACGCAGTATTTT. The chain joins TRBV19 to TRBJ2-3; 11 positions agree with TRBD2. After removal of 5 bases from V and 2 bases from J, the junction contained 3 bases not matched to a gene. Germline values: CDR1 LNHDA, CDR2 SQIVND (reference sequence). The length of the CDR3 is 15 residues.

This chain uses TRBV5-4 with TRBJ2-7; 8 bases match TRBD1. This CDR3 spans 16 amino acids. Germline CDR1 and CDR2: SGHNT and YYREEE (reference sequence). The V and J ends lost 0 bases and 0 bases, in that order; junction bases with no gene match: 5. CDR3 sequence (DNA): TGTGCCAGCAGCTTGGGCCGGGACAGGTCCTCCTACGAGCAGTACTTC. It specifies CASSLGRDRSSYEQYF.

The rearrangement uses TRBV5-1 and TRBJ2-7; D gene unclear. V lost 4 bases and J lost 3, with 11 bases in between. This CDR3 has 13 residues. Germline CDR1 and CDR2: SGHRS and YFSETQ. Here the CDR3 DNA reads TGCGCCAGCAGCGCCAAATCCGGCTACGAGCAGTACTTC. Its translation is CASSAKSGYEQYF.

This rearrangement joins TRBV28 to TRBJ2-7; a possible D gene is TRBD1 (6 bases). This CDR3 contains 16 residues. Looked up from germline, CDR1 is MDHEN and CDR2 is SYDVKM. Trimming pared 4 bases from V and 1 base from J, leaving 17 bases between. The CDR3 region has the DNA TGTGCCAGCAGTTCCCCTAACAGGGTTGGGTCCTACGAGCAGTACTTC. Translation gives CASSSPNRVGSYEQYF.

The V and J genes are TRBV28 and TRBJ2-7; a weak D match, TRBD1 (5 bases). CDR1 and CDR2 (germline): MDHEN, SYDVKM. The CDR3 loop spans 15 amino acids. V lost 1 base to trimming and J lost 0 bases, with 10 bases between them. CDR3 residues: CASSLFRVSSYEQYF. CDR3 sequence (DNA): TGTGCCAGCAGTTTATTCAGGGTTAGCTCCTACGAGCAGTACTTC.

The gene calls are TRBV19 and TRBJ1-5; tentative D call: TRBD1 (6 bases). The CDR3 totals 15 residues. Germline CDR1 LNHDA, CDR2 SQIVND (reference sequence). V was pared by 10 bases and J by 0 bases, with 16 bases between. CDR3 sequence (DNA): TGTGCCATTTCACCGGGACATTATAGCAATCAGCCCCAGCATTTT. Protein sequence: CAISPGHYSNQPQHF. Drawing the rest from reference TRBV19 and TRBJ1-5, the complete variable domain is DGGITQSPKYLFRKEGQNVTLSCEQNLNHDAMYWYRQDPGQGLRLIYYSQIVNDFQKGDIAEGYSVSREKKESFPLTVTSAQKNPTAFYLCAISPGHYSNQPQHFGDGTRLSIL.

This clone has just one count. This rearrangement joins TRBV6-5 to TRBJ2-5, with 9 bases aligning to TRBD2. The CDR3 runs to 13 residues. Losses at the gene ends were 4 bases for V and 7 bases for J; bases not matched to a gene: 4. Germline V CDR1 and CDR2: MNHEY, SVGAGI. For the CDR3, the DNA is TGTGCCAGCAGTTCCCGCGGGGGGGGGACCCAGTACTTC. The encoded protein is CASSSRGGGTQYF.

The gene calls are TRBV28 and TRBJ2-7; 8 bases agree with TRBD1. The V segment lost 5 bases and the J segment 6 bases; nucleotides outside the gene matches: 6. The germline CDR1 and CDR2 sequences are MDHEN and SYDVKM. The CDR3 runs to 13 residues. CDR3 DNA sequence: TGTGCCAGCAGTCCGGGAACAGGGGGCGAGCAGTACGTC. Translating it yields CASSPGTGGEQYV.

This clone was found once. The chain carries TRBV7-6 and TRBJ2-7; 7 bases fit TRBD1. Germline V lookup: CDR1 SGHVS, CDR2 FNYEAQ. V shed 6 bases, J shed 2 bases, and the junction held 7 bases outside the gene matches. The CDR3 runs to 14 residues. CDR3 in amino acids: CASSRPGQTYEQYF. In nucleotides, the CDR3 is TGTGCCAGCAGTCGACCGGGACAGACCTACGAGCAGTACTTC.

The V gene is TRBV5-5, the J gene TRBJ2-2, with D possibly being TRBD1 (6 bases). This CDR3 spans 14 amino acids. CDR1 SGHKS and CDR2 YYEKEE come from the germline V gene (reference sequence). Trimming shortened V by 3 bases and J by 6 bases, and 12 bases separated the two germline ends. DNA of the CDR3: TGTGCCAGCAGCTCACAGGGATCGTCCGGGGAGCTGTTTTTT. Amino acid sequence: CASSSQGSSGELFF.

The rearrangement joins TRBV6-5 to TRBJ2-2; 9 bases align to TRBD1. This CDR3 spans 15 amino acids. Germline CDR1 reads MNHEY; CDR2 reads SVGAGI. V dropped 9 bases and J dropped 6; count of bases not matched to a gene: 11. CDR3 coding DNA: TGTGCCAGTGGGCAACGACAGGGGGGATCCGGGGAGCTGTTTTTT. Protein product: CASGQRQGGSGELFF.

The J gene is TRBJ1-1, the V gene TRBV18, with 7 bases fitting TRBD1. CDR3 size: 13 residues. Germline lookup yields CDR1 KGHSH and CDR2 LQKENI. The junction had 6 bases not matched to a gene; V was cut back by 8 bases and J by 3 bases. The CDR3 region is CASLRQGDTEAFF. CDR3 sequence (DNA): TGTGCCAGCCTCCGACAGGGAGACACTGAAGCTTTCTTT.

The rearrangement joins TRBV5-5 to TRBJ2-7; the match to TRBD1 covers 9 bases. CDR1 SGHKS and CDR2 YYEKEE come from the germline V gene (reference sequence). The CDR3 consists of 15 residues. The V gene end was trimmed by 0 bases and the J gene end by 4 bases; junction bases not matched to a gene: 5. CDR3: CASSLATGGEYEQYV. CDR3 in DNA: TGTGCCAGCAGCTTGGCAACAGGGGGCGAATACGAGCAGTACGTC.

The chain employs TRBV5-4 and TRBJ2-7; 10 bases fit TRBD2. There are 15 residues in the CDR3. V trimming: 4 bases; J trimming: 7 bases; junction bases outside the gene matches: 11. Germline CDR1 SGHNT, CDR2 YYREEE (reference sequence). The CDR3 sequence: CASSHQREGLPEQYV. The DNA of the CDR3 is TGTGCCAGCAGCCACCAGCGGGAGGGCCTTCCAGAGCAGTACGTC.

This clone showed up just once. The chain joins TRBV19 to TRBJ2-1; 10 bases match TRBD2. The CDR3 loop spans 14 amino acids. Germline V gives CDR1 LNHDA, CDR2 SQIVND (reference sequence). V gave up 4 bases and J gave up 8 bases; unmatched junction bases: 5. CDR3 nucleotides: TGTGCCAGTAGTAGACTAGCGGGTGGGGATGAGCAGTTCTTC. Protein: CASSRLAGGDEQFF.

The chain couples TRBV6-5 to TRBJ1-6; 7 bases match TRBD1. This CDR3 spans 15 amino acids. Looked up from germline, CDR1 is MNHEY and CDR2 is SVGAGI. The trim removed 2 bases at V and 9 bases at J, leaving 7 bases unmatched. CDR3 in amino acids: CASSYTTGTGSPLHF. The CDR3 DNA follows: TGTGCCAGCAGTTACACGACAGGGACCGGTTCACCCCTCCACTTT.

This chain links TRBV24-1 with TRBJ2-5; D remains ambiguous. Between the trimmed V and J ends, which lost 9 bases and 3 bases, there was a span of 10 bases. The germline CDR1 and CDR2 sequences are KGHDR and SFDVKD. The CDR3 sequence is 12 residues long. CDR3 coding DNA: TGTGCCACCGGTTCGGTAGAAGAGACCCAGTACTTC. Its protein product is CATGSVEETQYF.

V and J are TRBV19 and TRBJ1-1; 8 bases are a match to TRBD1. The CDR3 contains 14 residues. Germline values: CDR1 LNHDA, CDR2 SQIVND (reference sequence). Unmatched junction bases numbered 9, after V lost 6 bases and J lost 6 bases. DNA for the CDR3: TGTGCCAGTAGCCGGGACAGGTTAATCGCTGAAGCTTTCTTT. Translating it yields CASSRDRLIAEAFF.